This TCR beta chain was obtained from a study of beta chain features in type 1 diabetes. For the study at large: The number of sorted cells examined across all samples was some 98,000,000.

Sequencing targeted expressed TCRB transcripts, as all isolated RNA had been reverse transcribed. Using immunoSEQ multiplex PCR, the repertoire was profiled, and TCRdb retains in-frame clones only, with some absent. The sample shows over 700,000 clones, about a sixth of them seen only once. On this clone: The antigen is not known.

Per donor, one heparinised blood draw averaged about 116 mL. There are 15 residues in the CDR3. Germline CDR1 is SGHRS and CDR2 is YFSETQ. J was trimmed by 0 bases and V by 3 bases; bases with no gene match: 4. Broader study findings: In cDNA sequencing, cells with high TCR expression could be over-represented. More deletions and fewer insertions at VDJ junctions were found in patients with type 1 diabetes.

Sequenced: naive CD4+ T cells from blood. This chain joins TRBV5-1 and TRBJ1-1; 8 nucleotides line up with TRBD1. The clonotype was recovered from a young woman in good health. The CDR3 coding sequence is TGCGCCAGCAGCTACGGGACAGGTATGAACACTGAAGCTTTCTTT. It translates to CASSYGTGMNTEAFF. The entire variable domain, with the rest obtained from reference TRBV5-1 and TRBJ1-1, is as follows: KAGVTQTPRYLIKTRGQQVTLSCSPISGHRSVSWYQQTPGQGLQFLFEYFSETQRNKGNFPGRFSGRQFSNSRSEMNVSTLELGDSALYLCASSYGTGMNTEAFFGQGTRLTVV.